Included here is one T cell receptor beta chain sequence, with context. The antigen is not known. These data belong to a study of cytomegalovirus exposure and HLA in healthy donors. Study summary: From about 180 million T cells, an earlier analysis saw approximately 110 million unique TCR beta sequences.

This CDR3 region has 13 residues. Trimming shortened V by 5 bases and J by 0 bases, and 5 bases separated the two germline ends. The germline gives CDR1 SGHTA, CDR2 FQGNSA. General observations from the study: Later work showed greater clonal expansion in HLA-associated TCR beta chains than in equally common others. TCR beta V- and J-gene trimming, according to a later analysis, was linked to a missense DCLRE1C variant.

The donors were healthy bone marrow donors. PCR was performed using 60 Vbeta and 13 Jbeta primers. Data came from immunoSEQ multiplex PCR; TCRdb stores just in-frame clones and leaves some out. The table lists over 100,000 clones, roughly 82% of them singletons. The sequencing input was PBMCs. This chain joins TRBV7-2 and TRBJ1-3; D unclear. The TCR originated in a woman aged 18-35 years in good health and CMV-seropositive. This chain's CDR3 is CASSPHSGNTIYF. Written as DNA, the CDR3 is TGTGCCAGCAGCCCCCACTCTGGAAACACCATATATTTT.